The 11 T cell receptor beta chains presented below share a single source sample, sequenced in a study of cytomegalovirus exposure and HLA in healthy donors. The PCR ran on 60 Vbeta and 13 Jbeta primers. TCRdb's table, derived via immunoSEQ multiplex PCR, lists solely in-frame clones and lacks some. The sample lists about 60,000 clones, about 90% occurring once. The sequenced sample consisted of PBMCs. These receptors came from a young man in good health and CMV-seronegative.

J is TRBJ2-7 and V is TRBV7-2; perhaps TRBD1 as D (5 bases). The CDR3 sequence is 14 residues long. Germline V lookup: CDR1 SGHTA, CDR2 FQGNSA. V lost 10 bases, J lost 3 bases, and 19 bases lay in between. The CDR3 bases are TGTGCCACCAAAGTGGGGAAGGGGTACTACGAGCAGTACTTC. Its protein is CATKVGKGYYEQYF. Together with reference TRBV7-2 and TRBJ2-7, the CDR3 gives the full variable domain: GAGVSQSPSNKVTEKGKDVELRCDPISGHTALYWYRQSLGQGLEFLIYFQGNSAPDKSGLPSDRFSAERTGGSVSTLTIQRTQQEDSAVYLCATKVGKGYYEQYFGPGTRLTVT.

This chain links TRBV11-3 with TRBJ2-3, with 10 bases that match TRBD2. The CDR3 is 15 residues long. Trimming at V came to 5 bases and at J to 3 bases, leaving 5 bases not matched to a gene. Germline-derived CDR1 and CDR2 are SGHNT and YENEEA. The CDR3 nucleotides read TGTGCCAGCAGCGATGGACTAGCGGCTACAGATACGCAGTATTTT. As protein: CASSDGLAATDTQYF.

The rearrangement uses TRBV6-6 and TRBJ2-1, with 13 positions matching TRBD2. The CDR3 runs 15 residues. The V and J ends lost 7 bases and 7 bases, in that order; junction bases with no gene match: 7. CDR1 is MNHNY and CDR2 is SVGAGI in the germline V gene (reference sequence). The CDR3 region has the DNA TGTGCCAGCAACCGACCGGGACTAGCGGGAAATGAGCAGTTCTTC. Its protein is CASNRPGLAGNEQFF.

As for this clone: The junction does not match germline at one end; this may be a read error. The chain employs TRBV4-1 and TRBJ2-7; possible D gene TRBD2, 7 bases. Germline CDR1 and CDR2: MGHRA and YSYEKL. There are 13 residues in the CDR3. The DNA for the CDR3 is TGTGCCAGCAGCCAAGAGGGGGGGATGGGGCAGTACTTC. Its protein product is CASSQEGGMGQYF.

The rearrangement links TRBV11-2 to TRBJ1-3; no clear D. The length of the CDR3 is 13 residues. The germline V and J ends were trimmed by 5 bases and 7 bases, with 12 bases remaining between them. The germline V gene encodes CDR1 SGHAT and CDR2 FQNNGV. The CDR3 nucleotides are TGTGCCAGCAGCGCCGCCGCGAGGAACACCATATATTTT. Its translation: CASSAAARNTIYF.

The chain recombines TRBV7-9 with TRBJ2-4, with 11 bases matching TRBD1. V lost 0 bases and J lost 6; bases outside the gene matches: 1. This CDR3 region has 15 residues. Per the germline V gene, CDR1 is SEHNR and CDR2 is FQNEAQ (reference sequence). The CDR3 DNA reads TGTGCCAGCAGCTTAGCTGGGACAGGGGGAAACATTCAGTACTTC. Its protein is CASSLAGTGGNIQYF.

The chain combines TRBV11-3 with TRBJ1-4; 8 bases map to TRBD1. After removal of 5 bases from V and 6 bases from J, the junction contained 8 bases not matched to a gene. CDR1 and CDR2 from the germline V gene are SGHNT and YENEEA. The CDR3 sequence is 15 residues long. The chain's CDR3 is CASSAAGGNYEKLFF. Written as DNA, the CDR3 is TGTGCCAGCAGCGCAGCAGGGGGCAACTATGAAAAACTGTTTTTT.

This sequence joins TRBV2 and TRBJ1-6; no clear D gene. The CDR3 totals 16 residues. CDR1 is SNHLY and CDR2 is FYNNEI in the germline V gene. V lost 2 bases and J lost 0, with 8 bases in between. CDR3 in amino acids: CASSETAGSYNSPLHF. The CDR3 nucleotides read TGTGCCAGCAGTGAAACTGCGGGCTCCTATAATTCACCCCTCCACTTT.

The genes are TRBV28 and TRBJ2-1; the D gene is possibly TRBD1 (6 bases). This CDR3 region has 15 residues. Between the trimmed V and J ends, which lost 7 bases and 3 bases, there was a span of 16 bases. The germline gives CDR1 MDHEN, CDR2 SYDVKM. The CDR3: CASTNEGVVYNEQFF. The CDR3 DNA reads TGTGCCAGCACCAACGAGGGGGTCGTCTACAATGAGCAGTTCTTC.

This chain uses TRBV10-3 with TRBJ2-7; 7 bases are a match to TRBD1. Germline CDR1 and CDR2: ENHRY and SYGVKD. V shed 2 bases, J shed 5 bases, and the junction held 9 bases outside the gene matches. CDR3 length: 15 residues. Here the CDR3 DNA reads TGTGCCATCAGTGAGACGGAGACAGGGAACCACGAGCAGTACTTC. Amino acid sequence: CAISETETGNHEQYF.

This rearrangement joins TRBV9 to TRBJ1-5; possibly TRBD1 for D (6 bases). CDR1 is SGDLS, CDR2 YYNGEE, per germline. Trimming pared 6 bases from V and 5 bases from J, leaving 15 bases between. This CDR3 spans 14 amino acids. The DNA for the CDR3 is TGTGCCAGCAACATACAGGGTTTGGATCAGCCCCAGCATTTT. Residues: CASNIQGLDQPQHF.